The rows below give T cell receptor beta chains drawn from one sample of a study of regulatory T cells in long-lasting Graves disease. Via MiXCR, TCRdb re-called the multiplex PCR reads, giving one row per CDR3 protein. The sample consists of approximately 350,000 distinct CDR3 sequences, around 17% of them appearing once. This same sample was also part of a study on T cells in Graves' hyperthyroidism and ophthalmopathy.

Sequences were derived from peripheral blood mononuclear cells (PBMCs), sampled at new diagnosis, from a patient treated with antithyroid drugs. The source of these receptors is a middle-aged man with Graves disease. CDR3s include the opening cysteine and the closing phenylalanine or tryptophan. A D gene is named only where the DNA matches it firmly. Part of the rows lack a size; the others show once, few, many or a class for expanded clones.

NA,many,TRBV18,TRBJ2-3,CASSPPTWRASTDTQYF,TGTGCCAGCTCACCACCAACCTGGCGGGCGAGCACAGATACGCAGTATTTT
NA,many,TRBV29-1,TRBJ2-3,CSVIQDTDTQYF,TGCAGCGTTATACAGGACACAGATACGCAGTATTTT
NA,many,TRBV11-2,TRBJ1-1,CASRPDITEAFF,TGTGCCAGCAGACCGGACATCACTGAAGCTTTCTTT
NA,many,TRBV11-3,TRBJ2-1,CASSSSNGNEQFF,TGTGCCAGCAGCTCCTCTAATGGCAATGAGCAGTTCTTC
TRBD2,many,TRBV20-1,TRBJ2-7,CSAYPGTSGSYEQYF,TGCAGTGCGTATCCAGGGACTAGCGGCTCCTACGAGCAGTACTTC
NA,many,TRBV20-1,TRBJ1-1,CSARRQVATEAFF,TGCAGTGCTAGGCGGCAGGTAGCCACTGAAGCTTTCTTT
TRBD1,many,TRBV28,TRBJ1-5,CASSFERDRGRGVNQPQHF,TGTGCCAGCAGTTTTGAACGGGACAGGGGGCGCGGGGTCAATCAGCCCCAGCATTTT
TRBD1,NA,TRBV14,TRBJ2-7,CASSPLGQDYEQYF,TGTGCCAGCAGCCCCCTAGGACAGGACTACGAGCAGTACTTC
NA,NA,TRBV5-6,TRBJ1-2,CASSLRQTYGYTF,TGTGCCAGCAGCTTAAGACAGACCTATGGCTACACCTTC
NA,many,TRBV18,TRBJ1-1,CASSLQRRAEAFF,TGTGCCAGCTCACTACAGAGGAGGGCTGAAGCTTTCTTT
NA,many,TRBV7-3,TRBJ1-1,CASSPTLETEAFF,TGTGCCAGCAGCCCTACCCTAGAAACTGAAGCTTTCTTT
NA,many,TRBV6-1,TRBJ1-1,CASSGGTMNTEAFF,TGTGCCAGCAGTGGCGGGACGATGAACACTGAAGCTTTCTTT
NA,NA,TRBV24-1,TRBJ1-2,CATSDRWNYGYTF,TGTGCCACCAGTGATAGGTGGAACTATGGCTACACCTTC
TRBD2,NA,TRBV29-1,TRBJ2-3,CSVEGVRGVSTDTQYF,TGCAGCGTTGAAGGGGTTCGGGGGGTAAGCACAGATACGCAGTATTTT
TRBD2,NA,TRBV28,TRBJ2-3,CACSSLRRGGMNTQYF,TGTGCCTGCAGTTCACTTCGGCGGGGGGGCATGAATACGCAGTATTTT
NA,NA,TRBV19,TRBJ2-5,CASSIDRAGSETQYF,TGTGCCAGTAGTATAGATAGGGCAGGGTCAGAGACCCAGTACTTC
NA,many,TRBV12-3/TRBV12-4,TRBJ1-1,CASSFGGGVFGTEAFF,TGTGCCAGCAGTTTTGGCGGGGGGGTTTTTGGCACTGAAGCTTTCTTT
NA,NA,TRBV20-1,TRBJ2-4,CSVPPRVAKNIQYF,TGCAGTGTCCCGCCCCGAGTAGCCAAAAACATTCAGTACTTC
NA,NA,TRBV5-4,TRBJ2-5,CASSLGGAVGETQYF,TGTGCCAGCAGCTTGGGGGGGGCGGTGGGAGAGACCCAGTACTTC
TRBD1,NA,TRBV6-1,TRBJ1-5,CASSDRAIYSNQPQHF,TGTGCCAGCAGCGACAGGGCTATTTATAGCAATCAGCCCCAGCATTTT
NA,NA,TRBV6-2/TRBV6-3,TRBJ1-1,CASSDSLERGGTEAFF,TGTGCCAGCAGTGATTCTCTAGAACGAGGGGGAACTGAAGCTTTCTTT
NA,few,TRBV6-1,TRBJ1-6,CASSEGFNSPLHF,TGTGCCAGCAGTGAAGGTTTCAATTCACCCCTCCACTTT
NA,many,TRBV29-1,TRBJ2-7,CSVRGNSYEQYF,TGCAGCGTTAGGGGCAACTCCTACGAGCAGTACTTC
TRBD1,many,TRBV2,TRBJ1-5,CASASGGRSNQPQHF,TGTGCCAGCGCCTCAGGGGGCAGGAGCAATCAGCCCCAGCATTTT
TRBD2,NA,TRBV27,TRBJ2-5,CASKGPSGGAKETQYF,TGTGCCAGCAAGGGCCCTAGCGGGGGGGCCAAAGAGACCCAGTACTTC
NA,few,TRBV20-1,TRBJ2-1,CSARDFGGHYNEQFF,TGCAGTGCTAGAGATTTTGGGGGGCACTACAATGAGCAGTTCTTC
NA,many,TRBV20-1,TRBJ1-1,CSAGGPMNTEAFF,TGCAGTGCGGGGGGCCCAATGAACACTGAAGCTTTCTTT
NA,many,TRBV7-2,TRBJ2-3,CASSRMGGGGGTDTQYF,TGTGCCAGCAGCCGGATGGGAGGGGGCGGCGGCACAGATACGCAGTATTTT